A selection of T cell receptor beta chains follows, all from one sample in a study of breast tumors, draining lymph nodes, adjacent tissues. A single record per CDR3 protein comes from TCRdb applying MiXCR to the multiplex PCR reads. The sample records about 220,000 distinct CDR3 sequences, 34% being singletons. The sample consisted of axillary lymph node tissue. These receptors were obtained from a female donor with breast cancer. Some clones in this sample may be carry-over from other donors' samples. Each CDR3 is given with its conserved first and last residue. The order of the fields is clone size, V gene, J gene, D gene, CDR3 DNA, CDR3 protein. The D gene is left open where the match is weak. The listing skips clone size in some rows; elsewhere it reads once, few, many or a size class.

clone_size: many
v_call: TRBV5-1
j_call: TRBJ2-3
d_call: TRBD2
cdr3_nt: TGCGCCAGCAGCTGGCTAGCGGGGGTTCCCACAGATACGCAGTATTTT
cdr3_aa: CASSWLAGVPTDTQYF

clone_size: many
v_call: TRBV4-3
j_call: TRBJ2-5
d_call: TRBD2
cdr3_nt: TGCGCCAGCAGCCAAGGGGGACTAGACCAAGAGACCCAGTACTTC
cdr3_aa: CASSQGGLDQETQYF

clone_size: many
v_call: TRBV19
j_call: TRBJ2-1
d_call: NA
cdr3_nt: TGTGCCAGTAGTACCCCAGGCGGGGTCTCCAATGAGCAGTTCTTC
cdr3_aa: CASSTPGGVSNEQFF

clone_size: many
v_call: TRBV5-1
j_call: TRBJ2-7
d_call: NA
cdr3_nt: TGCGCCAGCAGCTTGCCGACAGCTTACTACGAGCAGTACTTC
cdr3_aa: CASSLPTAYYEQYF

clone_size: few
v_call: TRBV28
j_call: TRBJ1-6
d_call: NA
cdr3_nt: TGTGCCAGCAGCAGAGGACAGAACTATAATTCACCCCTCCACTTT
cdr3_aa: CASSRGQNYNSPLHF

clone_size: NA
v_call: TRBV5-1
j_call: TRBJ2-2
d_call: NA
cdr3_nt: TGCGCCAGCAGCCTCCGGGGGGCCGGGGGGACCGGGGAGCTGTTTTTT
cdr3_aa: CASSLRGAGGTGELFF

clone_size: many
v_call: TRBV7-9
j_call: TRBJ2-3
d_call: NA
cdr3_nt: TGTGCCAGCACCGGGAGTAGCGTGTATACGCAGTATTTT
cdr3_aa: CASTGSSVYTQYF

clone_size: many
v_call: TRBV24-1
j_call: TRBJ1-1
d_call: NA
cdr3_nt: TGTGCCACCAGAGGCGGGGGGGCCCAGAACACTGAAGCTTTCTTT
cdr3_aa: CATRGGGAQNTEAFF

clone_size: few
v_call: TRBV5-4
j_call: TRBJ1-5
d_call: NA
cdr3_nt: TGTGCCAGCAGCTCCGGACCGGCTCAGCCCCAGCATTTT
cdr3_aa: CASSSGPAQPQHF

clone_size: NA
v_call: TRBV20-1
j_call: TRBJ1-3
d_call: NA
cdr3_nt: TGCAGTGCTAGGATGTCGAACACCATATATTTT
cdr3_aa: CSARMSNTIYF

clone_size: many
v_call: TRBV20-1
j_call: TRBJ1-2
d_call: NA
cdr3_nt: TGCAGTGCTAGAGCGACAACAGGAAACTATGGCTACACCTTC
cdr3_aa: CSARATTGNYGYTF

clone_size: NA
v_call: TRBV20-1
j_call: TRBJ2-1
d_call: TRBD2
cdr3_nt: TGCAGTGCTACGGCTAGCGGGAATTTCAATGAGCAGTTCTTC
cdr3_aa: CSATASGNFNEQFF

clone_size: many
v_call: TRBV10-3
j_call: TRBJ1-5
d_call: NA
cdr3_nt: TGTGCCATCAGTGAAGGGAGGCGGGCGCTTAGCAATCAGCCCCAGCATTTT
cdr3_aa: CAISEGRRALSNQPQHF

clone_size: many
v_call: TRBV6-6
j_call: TRBJ2-5
d_call: NA
cdr3_nt: TGTGCCAGCAGCCGCTCCACTTTGGAGACCCAGTACTTC
cdr3_aa: CASSRSTLETQYF

clone_size: many
v_call: TRBV7-2
j_call: TRBJ1-5
d_call: TRBD1
cdr3_nt: TGTGCCAGCAGCTTAACAGGGGGACAGGGAAGTCAGCCCCAGCATTTT
cdr3_aa: CASSLTGGQGSQPQHF

clone_size: many
v_call: TRBV9
j_call: TRBJ2-3
d_call: TRBD2
cdr3_nt: TGTGCCAGCAGCGCCGAGGGACTACCCACAGATACGCAGTATTTT
cdr3_aa: CASSAEGLPTDTQYF

clone_size: many
v_call: TRBV15
j_call: TRBJ2-5
d_call: TRBD2
cdr3_nt: TGTGCCACCAGCATCCGTAGGACTAGCGGACAAGAGACCCAGTACTTC
cdr3_aa: CATSIRRTSGQETQYF

clone_size: many
v_call: TRBV11-2
j_call: TRBJ2-3
d_call: TRBD2
cdr3_nt: TGTGCCAGCAGCATCATCCCGGGAGGGAGCACAGATACGCAGTATTTT
cdr3_aa: CASSIIPGGSTDTQYF

clone_size: many
v_call: TRBV10-3
j_call: TRBJ1-2
d_call: TRBD1
cdr3_nt: TGTGCCATCAGAAGAACAGGGGGTGAAAATGGCTACACCTTC
cdr3_aa: CAIRRTGGENGYTF

clone_size: many
v_call: TRBV7-3
j_call: TRBJ2-3
d_call: NA
cdr3_nt: TGTGCCAGCAGCTCCTTCCCGGCGGATACGCAGTATTTT
cdr3_aa: CASSSFPADTQYF